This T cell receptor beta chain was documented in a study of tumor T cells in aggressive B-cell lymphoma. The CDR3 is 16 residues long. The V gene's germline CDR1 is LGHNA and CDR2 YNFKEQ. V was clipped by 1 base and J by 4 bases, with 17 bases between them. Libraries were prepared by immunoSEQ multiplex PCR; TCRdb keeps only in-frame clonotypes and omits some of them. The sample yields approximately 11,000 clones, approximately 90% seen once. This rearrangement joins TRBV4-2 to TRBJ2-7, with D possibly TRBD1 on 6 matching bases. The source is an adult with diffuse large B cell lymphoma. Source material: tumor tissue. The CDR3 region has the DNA TGTGCCAGCAGCCAAGTTTCTCCGGGGCAGGGGTACGAGCAGTACTTC. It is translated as CASSQVSPGQGYEQYF.